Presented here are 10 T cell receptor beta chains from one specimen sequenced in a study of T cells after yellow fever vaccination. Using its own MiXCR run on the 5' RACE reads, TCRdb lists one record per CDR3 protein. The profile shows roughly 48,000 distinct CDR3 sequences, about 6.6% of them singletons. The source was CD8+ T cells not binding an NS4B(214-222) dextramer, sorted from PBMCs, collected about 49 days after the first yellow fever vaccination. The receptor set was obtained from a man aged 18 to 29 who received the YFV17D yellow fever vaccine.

As DNA, the CDR3 is TGTGCCAGCAGTGGGGGGCAGGTAAAGCAGTACGTC. This sequence encodes CASSGGQVKQYV. The chain employs TRBV6-1 and TRBJ2-7; the D gene is possibly TRBD1 (6 bases). Looked up from germline, CDR1 is MNHNS and CDR2 is SASEGT. CDR3 size: 12 residues. V was pared by 4 bases and J by 8 bases, with 12 bases between.

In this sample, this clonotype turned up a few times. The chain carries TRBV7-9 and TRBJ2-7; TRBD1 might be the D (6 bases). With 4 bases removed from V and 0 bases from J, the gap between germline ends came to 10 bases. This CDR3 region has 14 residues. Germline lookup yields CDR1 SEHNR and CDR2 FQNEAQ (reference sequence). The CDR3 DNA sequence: TGTGCCAGCAGCTCGGACAGCATCTCCTACGAGCAGTACTTC. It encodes CASSSDSISYEQYF.

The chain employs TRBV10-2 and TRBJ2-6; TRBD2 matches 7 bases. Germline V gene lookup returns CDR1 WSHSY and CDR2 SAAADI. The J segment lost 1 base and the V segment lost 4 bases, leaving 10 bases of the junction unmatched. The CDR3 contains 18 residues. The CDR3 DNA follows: TGCGCCAGCAGTGCCGTGCGGGGAGGGAGATCTGGGGCCAACGTCCTGACTTTC. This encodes CASSAVRGGRSGANVLTF.

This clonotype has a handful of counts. The DNA for the CDR3 is TGTGCCAGCAGCTTACAGGGTTTTGGGGAGACCCAGTACTTC. It is translated as CASSLQGFGETQYF. This chain connects TRBV7-9 to TRBJ2-5; a weak D match, TRBD1 (5 bases). The V end was cut by 2 bases, the J end by 5 bases, with 12 bases between. CDR3 length: 14 residues. The germline V gene encodes CDR1 SEHNR and CDR2 FQNEAQ (reference sequence).

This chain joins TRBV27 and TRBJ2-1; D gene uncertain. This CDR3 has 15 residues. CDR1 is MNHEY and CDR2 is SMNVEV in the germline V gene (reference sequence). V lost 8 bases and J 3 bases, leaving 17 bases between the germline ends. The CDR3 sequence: CASSDLTSFYNEQFF. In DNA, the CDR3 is TGTGCCAGCTCCGACTTGACCTCCTTCTACAATGAGCAGTTCTTC.

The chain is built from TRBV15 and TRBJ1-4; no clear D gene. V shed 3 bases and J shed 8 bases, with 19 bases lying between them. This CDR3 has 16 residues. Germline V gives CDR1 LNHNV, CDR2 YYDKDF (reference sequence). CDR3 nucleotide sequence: TGTGCCACCAGCAGTCAAGTTCAGAGCGCCCAGGAAAAACTGTTTTTT. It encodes CATSSQVQSAQEKLFF. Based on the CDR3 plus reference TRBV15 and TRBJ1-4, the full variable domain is DAMVIQNPRYQVTQFGKPVTLSCSQTLNHNVMYWYQQKSSQAPKLLFHYYDKDFNNEADTPDNFQSRRPNTSFCFLDIRSPGLGDTAMYLCATSSQVQSAQEKLFFGSGTQLSVL.

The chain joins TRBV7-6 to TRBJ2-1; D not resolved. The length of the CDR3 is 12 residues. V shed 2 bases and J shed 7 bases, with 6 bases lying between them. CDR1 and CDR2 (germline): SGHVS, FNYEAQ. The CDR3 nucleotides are TGTGCCAGCAGCTTACCCGGTAATGAGCAGTTCTTC. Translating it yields CASSLPGNEQFF.

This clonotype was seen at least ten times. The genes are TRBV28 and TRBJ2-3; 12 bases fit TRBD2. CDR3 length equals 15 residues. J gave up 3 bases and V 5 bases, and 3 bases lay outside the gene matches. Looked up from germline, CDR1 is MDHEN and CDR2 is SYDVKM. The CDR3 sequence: CASSPLAGGTDTQYF. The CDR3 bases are TGTGCCAGCAGTCCACTAGCGGGGGGTACAGATACGCAGTATTTT.

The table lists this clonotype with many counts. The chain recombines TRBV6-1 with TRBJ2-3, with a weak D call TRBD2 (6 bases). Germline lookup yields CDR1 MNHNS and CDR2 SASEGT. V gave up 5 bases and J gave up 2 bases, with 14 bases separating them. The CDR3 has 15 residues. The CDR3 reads CASSPYPGVTDTQYF. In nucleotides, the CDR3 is TGTGCCAGCAGTCCTTACCCGGGGGTCACAGATACGCAGTATTTT.

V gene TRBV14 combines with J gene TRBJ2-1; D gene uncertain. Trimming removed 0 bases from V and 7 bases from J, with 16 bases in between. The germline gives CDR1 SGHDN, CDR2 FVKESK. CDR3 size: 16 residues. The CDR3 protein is CASSQDRVGVLNEQFF. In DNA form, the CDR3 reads TGTGCCAGCAGCCAAGATCGGGTTGGGGTTTTGAATGAGCAGTTCTTC.